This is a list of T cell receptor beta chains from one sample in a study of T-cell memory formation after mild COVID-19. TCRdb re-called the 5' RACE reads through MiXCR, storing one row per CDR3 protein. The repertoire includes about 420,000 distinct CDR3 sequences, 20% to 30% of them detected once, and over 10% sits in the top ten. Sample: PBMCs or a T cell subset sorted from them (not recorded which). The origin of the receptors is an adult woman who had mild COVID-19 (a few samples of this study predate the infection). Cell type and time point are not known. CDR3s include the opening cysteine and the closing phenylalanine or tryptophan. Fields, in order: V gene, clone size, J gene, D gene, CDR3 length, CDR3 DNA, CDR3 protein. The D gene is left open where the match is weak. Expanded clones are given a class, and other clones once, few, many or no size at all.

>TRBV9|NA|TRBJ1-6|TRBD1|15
TGTGCCAGCAGCGTCGGACAGGTTTTTAGATCACCCCTCCACTTT
CASSVGQVFRSPLHF
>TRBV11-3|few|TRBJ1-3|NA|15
TGTGCCAGCAGCTTAGATGGAGGGCGCGGAAACACCATATATTTT
CASSLDGGRGNTIYF
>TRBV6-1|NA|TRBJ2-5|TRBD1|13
TGTGCCAGTAGGGGACAGGGGCCTGAGACCCAGTACTTC
CASRGQGPETQYF
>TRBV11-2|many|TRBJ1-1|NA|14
TGTGCCAGCAGCCCTACAGGCCTGAACACTGAAGCTTTCTTT
CASSPTGLNTEAFF
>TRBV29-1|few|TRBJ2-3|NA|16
TGCAGCGTTGAAGATTCGTCCGGGACCTACACAGATACGCAGTATTTT
CSVEDSSGTYTDTQYF
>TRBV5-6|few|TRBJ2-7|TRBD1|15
TGTGCCAGCAGCTTGGCCGCCGGGACAGTCTCCGAGCAGTACTTC
CASSLAAGTVSEQYF
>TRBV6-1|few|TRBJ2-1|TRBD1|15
TGTGCCAGCAGTGGATCACGGGACAGGGTATCGGAAAAGTTCTTC
CASSGSRDRVSEKFF
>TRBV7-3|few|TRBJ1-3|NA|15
TGTGCCAGCAGCCTAGACGGTAACTCTGGAAACACCATATATTTT
CASSLDGNSGNTIYF
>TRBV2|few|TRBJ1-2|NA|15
TGTGCCAGCACCACCCGATGGGTGTGGGACTATGGCTACACCTTC
CASTTRWVWDYGYTF
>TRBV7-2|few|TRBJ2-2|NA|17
TGTGCCAGCAGCTCCTTTAGGAGCGGAGCGAACACCGGGGAGCTGTTTTTT
CASSSFRSGANTGELFF
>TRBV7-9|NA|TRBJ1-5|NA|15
TGTGCCAGCAGCTTAGGACTTGCAGGGCCTCAGCCCCAGCATTTT
CASSLGLAGPQPQHF
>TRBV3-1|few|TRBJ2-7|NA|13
TGTGCCAGCAGCCGAGGACAACCCCACGAGCAGTACTTC
CASSRGQPHEQYF
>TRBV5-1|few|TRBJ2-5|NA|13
TGCGCCAGCAGCCCGTTTATGGTAGAGACCCAGTACTTC
CASSPFMVETQYF
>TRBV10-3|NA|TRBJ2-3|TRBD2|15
TGTGCCATCAGCACTAGCGGGGCCCTCGCAGATACGCAGTATTTT
CAISTSGALADTQYF
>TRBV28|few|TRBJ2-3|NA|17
TGTGCCAGCAGTTTATCCCTGAGGGAATCTAGCGTTGGTACGCAGTATTTT
CASSLSLRESSVGTQYF
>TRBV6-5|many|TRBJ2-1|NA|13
TGTGCCAGCAGCCCCGGTACGAACAATGAGCAGTTCTTC
CASSPGTNNEQFF
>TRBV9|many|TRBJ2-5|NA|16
TGTGCCAGCAGCGTAGCCGGGGGACCTCACCAAGAGACCCAGTACTTC
CASSVAGGPHQETQYF
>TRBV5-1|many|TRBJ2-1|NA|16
TGCGCCAGCAGCTCGCGACTAGTCGGCTCCTACAATGAGCAGTTCTTC
CASSSRLVGSYNEQFF
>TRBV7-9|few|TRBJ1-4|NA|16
TGTGCCAGCAGCTCCCCACAGCGGGCAGAGAATGAAAAACTGTTTTTT
CASSSPQRAENEKLFF
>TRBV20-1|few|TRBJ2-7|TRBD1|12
TGCAGTACACAGGGGGCGAGTTACGAGCAGTACTTC
CSTQGASYEQYF
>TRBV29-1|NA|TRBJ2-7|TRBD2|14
TGCAGCGCTCTTAGCGGGAGGGACTCCTACGAGCAGTACTTC
CSALSGRDSYEQYF
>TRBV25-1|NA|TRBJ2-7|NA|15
TGTGCCAGCAGTGAGACATCCCTGGGGTCCTACGAGCAGTACTTC
CASSETSLGSYEQYF
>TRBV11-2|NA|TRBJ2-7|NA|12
TGTGCCAGCAGCCCCCAAGCCTACGAGCAGTACTTC
CASSPQAYEQYF
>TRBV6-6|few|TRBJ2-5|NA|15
TGTGCCAGCACCCCCTACAGGGTTGGGCAAGAGACCCAGTACTTC
CASTPYRVGQETQYF
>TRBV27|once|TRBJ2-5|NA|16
TGTGCCAGCAGTTTACGGGGTGGCGGGTTGGAAGAGACCCAGTACTTC
CASSLRGGGLEETQYF
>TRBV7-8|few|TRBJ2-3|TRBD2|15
TGTGCCAGCAGCACAAGCGGGGGGTGGCCAGATACGCAGTATTTT
CASSTSGGWPDTQYF
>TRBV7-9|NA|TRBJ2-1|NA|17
TGTGCCAGCAGCTTGCCCCTCGCCGCGAGCTCCTACAATGAGCAGTTCTTC
CASSLPLAASSYNEQFF
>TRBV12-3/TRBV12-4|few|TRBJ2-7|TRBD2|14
TGTGCCAGCAGTACTAGCGGGGGGTTCTACGAGCAGTACTTC
CASSTSGGFYEQYF
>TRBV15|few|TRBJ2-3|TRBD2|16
TGTGCCACCAGCTCCCACCTAGCGGCGGGTACAGATACGCAGTATTTT
CATSSHLAAGTDTQYF
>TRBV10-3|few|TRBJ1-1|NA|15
TGTGCCACCACCCGGGACGGATTCGGGAACACTGAAGCTTTCTTT
CATTRDGFGNTEAFF
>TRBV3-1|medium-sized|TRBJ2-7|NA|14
TGTGCCAGCAGCCGGGGGGACAGCTCCTACGAGCAGTACTTC
CASSRGDSSYEQYF
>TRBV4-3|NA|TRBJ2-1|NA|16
TGCGCCAGCAGCCAAGAACTAGGAAGGGCGTACAATGAGCAGTTCTTC
CASSQELGRAYNEQFF
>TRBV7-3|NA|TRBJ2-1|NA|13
TGTGCCAGCAGCTTAAGATCACGGGATGAGCAGTTCTTC
CASSLRSRDEQFF
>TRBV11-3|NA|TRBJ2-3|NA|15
TGTGCCAGCAGCTTAGGGCCTAAGAACACAGATACGCAGTATTTT
CASSLGPKNTDTQYF
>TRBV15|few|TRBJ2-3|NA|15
TGTGCCACCAGCAGAGACGGGGTCCCCACAGATACGCAGTATTTT
CATSRDGVPTDTQYF
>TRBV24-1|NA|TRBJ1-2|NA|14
TGTGCCACCAGTGATTTCTCCGAGAGCTATGGCTACACCTTC
CATSDFSESYGYTF
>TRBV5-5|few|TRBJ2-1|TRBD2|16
TGTGCCAGCAGCTTCACGGGCGGGAGTACTTACAATGAGCAGTTCTTC
CASSFTGGSTYNEQFF
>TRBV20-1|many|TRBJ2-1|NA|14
TGCAGTGCTAGAGGATCCAGGGGGGATCATGAGCAGTTCTTC
CSARGSRGDHEQFF
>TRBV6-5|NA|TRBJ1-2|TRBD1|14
TGTGCCAGCAGGACGACAGGGGTTAACTATGGCTACACCTTC
CASRTTGVNYGYTF